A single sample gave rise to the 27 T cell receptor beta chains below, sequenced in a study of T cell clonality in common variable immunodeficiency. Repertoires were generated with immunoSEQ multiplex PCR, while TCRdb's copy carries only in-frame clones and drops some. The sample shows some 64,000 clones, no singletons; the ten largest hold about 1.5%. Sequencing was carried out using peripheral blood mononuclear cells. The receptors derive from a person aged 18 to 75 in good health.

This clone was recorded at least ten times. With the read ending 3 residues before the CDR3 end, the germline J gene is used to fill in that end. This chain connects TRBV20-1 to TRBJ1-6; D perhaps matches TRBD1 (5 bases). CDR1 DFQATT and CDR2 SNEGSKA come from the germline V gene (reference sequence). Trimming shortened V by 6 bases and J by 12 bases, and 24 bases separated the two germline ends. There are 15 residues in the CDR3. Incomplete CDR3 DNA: TGCAGTGCCGGGGGAATGCTGCATAATTCTCGACCC. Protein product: CSAGGMLHNSRP. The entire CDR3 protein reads CSAGGMLHNSRPLHF.

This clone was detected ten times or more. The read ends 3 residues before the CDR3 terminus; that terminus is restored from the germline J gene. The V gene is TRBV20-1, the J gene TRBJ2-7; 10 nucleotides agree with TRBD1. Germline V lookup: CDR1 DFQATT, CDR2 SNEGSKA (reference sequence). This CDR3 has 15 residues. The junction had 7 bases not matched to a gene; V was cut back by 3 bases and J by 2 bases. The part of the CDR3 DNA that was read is TGCAGTGCTAGGGGGACAGGGGAACCTACCTACGAG. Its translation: CSARGTGEPTYE. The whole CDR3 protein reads CSARGTGEPTYEQYF.

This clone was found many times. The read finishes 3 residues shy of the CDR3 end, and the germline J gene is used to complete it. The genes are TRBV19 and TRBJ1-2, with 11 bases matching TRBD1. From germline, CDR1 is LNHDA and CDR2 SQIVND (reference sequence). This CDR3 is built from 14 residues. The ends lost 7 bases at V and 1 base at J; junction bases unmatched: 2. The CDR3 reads CASIGTGGNYGYTF. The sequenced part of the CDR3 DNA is TGTGCCAGTATCGGGACAGGGGGTAACTATGGC.

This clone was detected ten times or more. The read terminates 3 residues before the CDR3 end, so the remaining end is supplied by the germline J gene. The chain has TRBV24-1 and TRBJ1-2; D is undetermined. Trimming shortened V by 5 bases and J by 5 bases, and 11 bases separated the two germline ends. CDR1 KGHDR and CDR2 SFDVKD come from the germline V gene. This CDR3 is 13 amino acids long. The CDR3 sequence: CATSVGQAYGYTF. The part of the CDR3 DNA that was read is TGTGCCACCAGTGTTGGTCAGGCGTATGGC.

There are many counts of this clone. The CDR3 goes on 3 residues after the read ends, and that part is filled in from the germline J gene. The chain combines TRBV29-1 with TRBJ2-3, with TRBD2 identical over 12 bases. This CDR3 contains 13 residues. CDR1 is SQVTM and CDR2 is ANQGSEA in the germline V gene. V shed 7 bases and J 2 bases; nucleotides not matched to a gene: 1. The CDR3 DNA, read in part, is TGCAGCGGGACTAGCGGGGTCACAGATACG. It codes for CSGTSGVTDT. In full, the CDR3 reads CSGTSGVTDTQYF.

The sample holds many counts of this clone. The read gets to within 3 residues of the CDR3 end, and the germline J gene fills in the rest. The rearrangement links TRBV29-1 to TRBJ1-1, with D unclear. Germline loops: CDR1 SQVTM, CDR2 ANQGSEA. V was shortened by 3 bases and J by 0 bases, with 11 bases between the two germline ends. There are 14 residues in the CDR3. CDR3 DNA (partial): TGCAGCGTTGAGGGCTCCGAGATGAACACTGAA. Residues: CSVEGSEMNTE. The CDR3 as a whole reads CSVEGSEMNTEAFF.

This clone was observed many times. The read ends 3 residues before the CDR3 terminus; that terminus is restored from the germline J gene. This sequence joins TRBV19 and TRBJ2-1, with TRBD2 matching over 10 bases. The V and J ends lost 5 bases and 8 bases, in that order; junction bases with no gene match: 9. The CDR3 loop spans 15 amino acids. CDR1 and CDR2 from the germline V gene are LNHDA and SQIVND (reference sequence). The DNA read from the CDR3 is TGTGCCAGTAGTTCTAGCGGGGGACCGGGCTATGAG. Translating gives CASSSSGGPGYE. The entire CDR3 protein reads CASSSSGGPGYEQFF. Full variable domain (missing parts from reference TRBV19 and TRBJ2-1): DGGITQSPKYLFRKEGQNVTLSCEQNLNHDAMYWYRQDPGQGLRLIYYSQIVNDFQKGDIAEGYSVSREKKESFPLTVTSAQKNPTAFYLCASSSSGGPGYEQFFGPGTRLTVL.

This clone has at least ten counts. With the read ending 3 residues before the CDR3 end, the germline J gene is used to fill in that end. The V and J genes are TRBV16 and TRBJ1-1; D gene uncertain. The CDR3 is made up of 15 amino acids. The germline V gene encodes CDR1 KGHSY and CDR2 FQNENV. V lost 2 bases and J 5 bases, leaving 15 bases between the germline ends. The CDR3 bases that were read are TGTGCCAGCAGCCAAAGGGTTCCGGGGAAGACTGAA. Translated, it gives CASSQRVPGKTE. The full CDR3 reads CASSQRVPGKTEAFF.

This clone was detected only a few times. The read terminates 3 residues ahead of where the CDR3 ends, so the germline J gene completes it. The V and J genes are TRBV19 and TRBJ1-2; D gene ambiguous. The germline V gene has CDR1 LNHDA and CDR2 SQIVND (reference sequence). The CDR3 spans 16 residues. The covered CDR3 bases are TGTGCCAGTAGTATAGGAGGGCAAGCCCGCACAGATACC. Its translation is CASSIGGQARTDT. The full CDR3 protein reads CASSIGGQARTDTYTF.

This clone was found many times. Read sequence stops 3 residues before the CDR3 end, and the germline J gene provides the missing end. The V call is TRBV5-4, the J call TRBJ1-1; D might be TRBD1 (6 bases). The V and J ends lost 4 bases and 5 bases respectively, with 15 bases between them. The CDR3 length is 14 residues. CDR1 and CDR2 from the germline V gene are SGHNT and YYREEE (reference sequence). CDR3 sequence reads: CASSPGGAGTEAFF. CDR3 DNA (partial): TGTGCCAGCAGCCCGGGGGGCGCGGGGACTGAA. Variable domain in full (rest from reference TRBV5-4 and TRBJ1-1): ETGVTQSPTHLIKTRGQQVTLRCSSQSGHNTVSWYQQALGQGPQFIFQYYREEENGRGNFPPRFSGLQFPNYSSELNVNALELDDSALYLCASSPGGAGTEAFFGQGTRLTVV.

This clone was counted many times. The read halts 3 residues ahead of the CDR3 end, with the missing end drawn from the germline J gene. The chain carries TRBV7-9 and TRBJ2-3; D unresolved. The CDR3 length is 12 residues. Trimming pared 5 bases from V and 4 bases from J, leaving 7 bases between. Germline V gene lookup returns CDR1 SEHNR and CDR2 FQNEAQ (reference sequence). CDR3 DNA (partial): TGTGCCAGCAGCAAGGCGGCAGATACG. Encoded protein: CASSKAADT. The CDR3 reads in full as CASSKAADTQYF.

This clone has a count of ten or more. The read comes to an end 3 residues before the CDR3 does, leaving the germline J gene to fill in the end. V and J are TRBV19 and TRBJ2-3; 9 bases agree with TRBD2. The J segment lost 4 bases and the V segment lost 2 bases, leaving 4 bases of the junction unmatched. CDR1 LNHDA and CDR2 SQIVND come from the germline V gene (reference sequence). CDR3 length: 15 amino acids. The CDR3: CASSIQAGGPDTQYF. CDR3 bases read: TGTGCCAGTAGTATACAAGCGGGAGGCCCAGATACG.

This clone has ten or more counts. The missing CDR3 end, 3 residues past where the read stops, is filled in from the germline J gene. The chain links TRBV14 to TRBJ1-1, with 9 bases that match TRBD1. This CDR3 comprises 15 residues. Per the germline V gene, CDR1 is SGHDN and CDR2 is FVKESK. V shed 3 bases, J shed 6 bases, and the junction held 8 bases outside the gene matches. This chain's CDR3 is CASSHTGGWGAEAFF. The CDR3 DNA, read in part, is TGTGCCAGCAGCCATACAGGGGGCTGGGGCGCTGAA.

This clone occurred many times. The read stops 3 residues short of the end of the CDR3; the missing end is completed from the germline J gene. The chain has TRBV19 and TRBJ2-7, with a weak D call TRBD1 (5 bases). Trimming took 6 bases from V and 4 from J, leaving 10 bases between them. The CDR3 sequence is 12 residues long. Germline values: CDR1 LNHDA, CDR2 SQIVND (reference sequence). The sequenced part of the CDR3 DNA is TGTGCCAGTAGCCAGACAGAATACGAG. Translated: CASSQTEYE. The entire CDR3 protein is CASSQTEYEQYF.

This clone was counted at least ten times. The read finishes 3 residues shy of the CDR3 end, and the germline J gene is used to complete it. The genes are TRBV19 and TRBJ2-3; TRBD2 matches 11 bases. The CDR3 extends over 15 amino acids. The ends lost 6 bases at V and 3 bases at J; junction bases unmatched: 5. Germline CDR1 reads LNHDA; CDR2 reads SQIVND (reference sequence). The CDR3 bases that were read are TGTGCCAGTAGGACCTTAGCGGGGGGGACAGATACG. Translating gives CASRTLAGGTDT. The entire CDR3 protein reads CASRTLAGGTDTQYF.

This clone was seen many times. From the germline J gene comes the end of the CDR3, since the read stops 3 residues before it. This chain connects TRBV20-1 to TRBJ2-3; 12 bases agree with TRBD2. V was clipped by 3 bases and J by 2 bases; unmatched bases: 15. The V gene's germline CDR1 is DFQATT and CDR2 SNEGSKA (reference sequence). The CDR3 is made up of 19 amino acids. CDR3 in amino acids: CSAREGPRLAGEVTDTQYF. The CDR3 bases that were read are TGCAGTGCTAGGGAAGGGCCCCGACTAGCGGGAGAGGTCACAGATACG.

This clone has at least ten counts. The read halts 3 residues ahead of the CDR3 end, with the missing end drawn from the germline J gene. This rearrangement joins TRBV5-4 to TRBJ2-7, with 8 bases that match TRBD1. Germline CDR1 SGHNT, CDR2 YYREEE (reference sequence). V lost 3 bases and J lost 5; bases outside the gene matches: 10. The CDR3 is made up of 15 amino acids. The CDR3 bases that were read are TGTGCCAGCAGCTCCTATGGACAGGGTAAGGACGAG. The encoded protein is CASSSYGQGKDE. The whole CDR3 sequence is CASSSYGQGKDEQYF.

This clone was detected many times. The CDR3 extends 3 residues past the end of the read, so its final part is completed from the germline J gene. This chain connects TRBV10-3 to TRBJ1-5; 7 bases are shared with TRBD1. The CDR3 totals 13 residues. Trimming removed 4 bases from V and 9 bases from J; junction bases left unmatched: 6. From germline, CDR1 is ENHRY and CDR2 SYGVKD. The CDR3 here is CAISGTGTGPQHF. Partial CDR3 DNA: TGTGCCATCAGTGGGACAGGCACGGGGCCC.

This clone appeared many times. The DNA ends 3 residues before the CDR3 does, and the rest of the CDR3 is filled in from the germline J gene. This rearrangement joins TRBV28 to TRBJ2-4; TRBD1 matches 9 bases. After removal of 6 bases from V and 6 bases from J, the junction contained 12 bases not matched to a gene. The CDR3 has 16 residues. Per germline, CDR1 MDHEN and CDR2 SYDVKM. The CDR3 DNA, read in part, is TGTGCCAGCAGACGAGCCGGTGGGGACAGGGCAAACATT. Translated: CASRRAGGDRANI. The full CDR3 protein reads CASRRAGGDRANIQYF.

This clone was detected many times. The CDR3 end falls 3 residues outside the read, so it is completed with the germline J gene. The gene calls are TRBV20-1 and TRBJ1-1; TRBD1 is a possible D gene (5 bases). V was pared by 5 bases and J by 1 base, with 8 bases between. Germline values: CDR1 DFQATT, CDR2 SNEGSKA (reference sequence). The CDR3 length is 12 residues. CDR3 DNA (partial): TGCAGTGCTGGGAGGGGGAACACTGAA. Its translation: CSAGRGNTE. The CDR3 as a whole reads CSAGRGNTEAFF.

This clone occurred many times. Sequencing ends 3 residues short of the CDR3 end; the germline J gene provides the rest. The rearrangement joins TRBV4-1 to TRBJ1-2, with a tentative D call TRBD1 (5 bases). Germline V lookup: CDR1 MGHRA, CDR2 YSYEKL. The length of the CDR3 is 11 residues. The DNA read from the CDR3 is TGCGCCAGCACAGAGGGGCGGGGC. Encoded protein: CASTEGRG. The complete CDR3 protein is CASTEGRGYTF.

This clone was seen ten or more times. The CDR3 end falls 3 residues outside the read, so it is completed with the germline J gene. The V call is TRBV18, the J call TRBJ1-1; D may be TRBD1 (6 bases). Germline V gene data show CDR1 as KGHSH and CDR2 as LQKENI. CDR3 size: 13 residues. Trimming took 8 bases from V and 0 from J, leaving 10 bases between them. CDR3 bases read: TGTGCCAGCAAGACAGGCATGAACACTGAA. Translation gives CASKTGMNTE. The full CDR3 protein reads CASKTGMNTEAFF.

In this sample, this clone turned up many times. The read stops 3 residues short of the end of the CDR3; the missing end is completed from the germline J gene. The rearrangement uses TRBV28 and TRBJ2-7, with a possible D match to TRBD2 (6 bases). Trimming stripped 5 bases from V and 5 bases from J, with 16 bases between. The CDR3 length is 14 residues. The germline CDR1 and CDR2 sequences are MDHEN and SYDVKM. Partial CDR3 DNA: TGTGCCAGCAGTGGCTGGCGGGGAGACCACGAG. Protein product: CASSGWRGDHE. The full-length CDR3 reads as CASSGWRGDHEQYF.

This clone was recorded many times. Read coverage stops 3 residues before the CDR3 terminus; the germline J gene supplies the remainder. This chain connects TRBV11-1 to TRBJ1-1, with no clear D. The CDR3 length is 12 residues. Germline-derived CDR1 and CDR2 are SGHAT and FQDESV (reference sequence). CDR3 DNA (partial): TGTGCCAGCAGCTTATTTCTCGGGGAA. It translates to CASSLFLGE. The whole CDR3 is CASSLFLGEAFF.

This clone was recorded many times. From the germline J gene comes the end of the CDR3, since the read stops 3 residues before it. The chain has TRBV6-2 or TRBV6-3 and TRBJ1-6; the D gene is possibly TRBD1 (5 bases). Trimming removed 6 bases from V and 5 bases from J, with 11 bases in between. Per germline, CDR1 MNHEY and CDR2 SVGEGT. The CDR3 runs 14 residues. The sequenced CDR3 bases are TGTGCCAGCAGCATAGGGGCGGATAATTCACCC. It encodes CASSIGADNSP. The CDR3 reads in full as CASSIGADNSPLHF.

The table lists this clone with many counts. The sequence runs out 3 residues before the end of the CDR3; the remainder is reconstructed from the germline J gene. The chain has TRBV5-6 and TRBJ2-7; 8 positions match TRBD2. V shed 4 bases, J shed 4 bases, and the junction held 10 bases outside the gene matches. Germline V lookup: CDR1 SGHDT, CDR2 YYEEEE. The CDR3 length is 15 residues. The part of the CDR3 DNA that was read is TGTGCCAGCAGCCCGGTGGGACTAGAGACTTACGAG. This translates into CASSPVGLETYE. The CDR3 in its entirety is CASSPVGLETYEQYF. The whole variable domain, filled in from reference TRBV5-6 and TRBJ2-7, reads DAGVTQSPTHLIKTRGQQVTLRCSPKSGHDTVSWYQQALGQGPQFIFQYYEEEERQRGNFPDRFSGHQFPNYSSELNVNALLLGDSALYLCASSPVGLETYEQYFGPGTRLTVT.

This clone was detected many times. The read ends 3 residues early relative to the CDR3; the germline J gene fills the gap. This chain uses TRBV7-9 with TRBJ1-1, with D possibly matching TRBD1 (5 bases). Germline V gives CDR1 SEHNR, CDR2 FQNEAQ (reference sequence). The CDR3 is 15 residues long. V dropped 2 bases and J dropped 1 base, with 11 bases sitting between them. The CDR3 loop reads CASSLSEGSNTEAFF. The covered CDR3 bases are TGTGCCAGCAGCTTAAGTGAGGGGTCGAACACTGAA. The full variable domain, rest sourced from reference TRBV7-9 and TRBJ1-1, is DTGVSQNPRHKITKRGQNVTFRCDPISEHNRLYWYRQTLGQGPEFLTYFQNEAQLEKSRLLSDRFSAERPKGSFSTLEIQRTEQGDSAMYLCASSLSEGSNTEAFFGQGTRLTVV.